This T cell receptor beta chain was sequenced during a study of CD4 T cells in relation to SARS-CoV-2 and coronaviruses. CD4+ T cells from unexposed donors were obtained before the COVID-19 pandemic (2011-2018). With regard to this clone: Antigen specificity is unknown.

Repertoires were generated with immunoSEQ multiplex PCR, while TCRdb's copy carries only in-frame clones and drops some. The table shows under 90,000 clones, with over 90% occurring only once. General study findings and limits: Roughly 65% of donors had memory CD4+ clonotypes crossrecognizing SARS-CoV-2 and common cold coronavirus spike. Culture-expanded clones reflect memory recall rather than primary priming during culture.

CDR3 size: 15 residues. V gave up 2 bases and J gave up 4 bases, with 13 bases separating them. CDR1 and CDR2 from the germline V gene are SGHNT and YYREEE (reference sequence). Sequenced: naive CD4+ T cells from PBMCs. Subset specified: naive CD4+ T cells isolated by negative enrichment. The sequence was obtained from a human donor in good health. V usage is TRBV5-4 and J usage is TRBJ1-5; TRBD1 is a possible D gene (5 bases). As DNA, the CDR3 is TGTGCCAGCAGCTTAGGCAGGGAAAGTAATCAGCCCCAGCATTTT. Its protein product is CASSLGRESNQPQHF. Variable domain in full (rest from reference TRBV5-4 and TRBJ1-5): ETGVTQSPTHLIKTRGQQVTLRCSSQSGHNTVSWYQQALGQGPQFIFQYYREEENGRGNFPPRFSGLQFPNYSSELNVNALELDDSALYLCASSLGRESNQPQHFGDGTRLSIL.